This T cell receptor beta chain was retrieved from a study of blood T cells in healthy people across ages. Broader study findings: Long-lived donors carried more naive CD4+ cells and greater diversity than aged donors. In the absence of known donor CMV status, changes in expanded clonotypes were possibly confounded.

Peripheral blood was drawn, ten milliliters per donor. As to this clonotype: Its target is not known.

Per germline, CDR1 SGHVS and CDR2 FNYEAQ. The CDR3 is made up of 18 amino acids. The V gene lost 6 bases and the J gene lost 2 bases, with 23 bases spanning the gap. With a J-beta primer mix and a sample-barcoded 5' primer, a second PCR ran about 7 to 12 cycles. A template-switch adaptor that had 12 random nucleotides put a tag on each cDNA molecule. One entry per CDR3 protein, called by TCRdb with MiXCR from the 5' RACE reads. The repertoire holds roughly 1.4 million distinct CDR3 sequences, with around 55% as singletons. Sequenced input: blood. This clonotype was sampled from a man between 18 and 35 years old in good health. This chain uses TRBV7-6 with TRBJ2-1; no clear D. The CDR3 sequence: CASSSNPRKGKAYNEQFF. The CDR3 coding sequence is TGTGCCAGCAGTTCAAACCCCCGGAAAGGCAAGGCCTACAATGAGCAGTTCTTC.